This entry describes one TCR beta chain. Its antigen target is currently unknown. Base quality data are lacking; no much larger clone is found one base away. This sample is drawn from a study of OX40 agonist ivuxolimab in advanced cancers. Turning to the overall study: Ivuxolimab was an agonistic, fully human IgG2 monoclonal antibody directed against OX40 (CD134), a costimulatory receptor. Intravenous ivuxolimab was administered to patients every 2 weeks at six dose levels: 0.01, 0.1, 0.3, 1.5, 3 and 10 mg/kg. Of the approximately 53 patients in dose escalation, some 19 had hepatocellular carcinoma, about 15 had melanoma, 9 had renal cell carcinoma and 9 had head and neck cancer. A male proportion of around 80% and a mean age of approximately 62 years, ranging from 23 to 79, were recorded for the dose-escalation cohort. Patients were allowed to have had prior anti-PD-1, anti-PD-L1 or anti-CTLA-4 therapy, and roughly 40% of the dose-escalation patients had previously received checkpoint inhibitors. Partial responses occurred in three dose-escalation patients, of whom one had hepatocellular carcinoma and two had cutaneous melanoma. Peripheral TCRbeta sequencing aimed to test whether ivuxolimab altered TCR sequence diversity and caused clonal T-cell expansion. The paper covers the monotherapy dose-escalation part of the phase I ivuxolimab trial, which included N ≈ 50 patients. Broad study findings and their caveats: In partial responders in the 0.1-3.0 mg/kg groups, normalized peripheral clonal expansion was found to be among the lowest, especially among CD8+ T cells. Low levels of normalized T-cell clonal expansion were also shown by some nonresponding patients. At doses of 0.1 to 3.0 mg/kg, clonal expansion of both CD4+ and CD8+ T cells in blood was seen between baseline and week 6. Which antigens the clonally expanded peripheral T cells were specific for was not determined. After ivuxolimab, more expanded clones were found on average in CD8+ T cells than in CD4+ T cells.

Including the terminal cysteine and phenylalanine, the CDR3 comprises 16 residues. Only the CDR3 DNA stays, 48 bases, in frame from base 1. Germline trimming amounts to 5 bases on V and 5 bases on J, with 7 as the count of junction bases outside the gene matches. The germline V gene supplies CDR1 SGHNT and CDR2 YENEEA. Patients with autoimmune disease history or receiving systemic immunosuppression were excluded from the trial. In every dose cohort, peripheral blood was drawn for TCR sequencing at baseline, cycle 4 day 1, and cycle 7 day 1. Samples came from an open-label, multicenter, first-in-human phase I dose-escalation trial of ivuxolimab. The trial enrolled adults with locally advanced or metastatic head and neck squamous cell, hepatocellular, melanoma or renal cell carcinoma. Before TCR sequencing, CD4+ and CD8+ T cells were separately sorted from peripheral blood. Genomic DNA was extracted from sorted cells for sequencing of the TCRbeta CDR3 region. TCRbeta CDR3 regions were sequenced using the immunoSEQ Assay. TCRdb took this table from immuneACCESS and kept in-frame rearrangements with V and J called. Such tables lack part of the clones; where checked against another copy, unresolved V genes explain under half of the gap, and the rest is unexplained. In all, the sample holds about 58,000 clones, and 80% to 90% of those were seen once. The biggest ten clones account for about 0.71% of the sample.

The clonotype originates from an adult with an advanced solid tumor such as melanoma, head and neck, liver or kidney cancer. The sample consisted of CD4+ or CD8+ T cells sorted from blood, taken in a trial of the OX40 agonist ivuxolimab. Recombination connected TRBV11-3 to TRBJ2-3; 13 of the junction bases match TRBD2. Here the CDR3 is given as CASSVGLAGVVDTQYF. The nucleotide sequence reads TGTGCCAGCAGCGTAGGACTAGCGGGAGTGGTAGATACGCAGTATTTT. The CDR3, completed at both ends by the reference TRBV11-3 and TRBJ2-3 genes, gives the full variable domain EAGVVQSPRYKIIEKKQPVAFWCNPISGHNTLYWYLQNLGQGPELLIRYENEEAVDDSQLPKDRFSAERLKGVDSTLKIQPAELGDSAVYLCASSVGLAGVVDTQYFGPGTRLTVL.